This entry features one T cell receptor (beta chain) sequence. Authors' methods: Reference gene primers were amplified, and this amplification served to estimate nucleated cell counts. Only in-frame clones appear in the TCRdb table, and some are missing; sequencing was by immunoSEQ multiplex PCR. The V and J calls and clone size were taken over from that table, and D and trimming were inferred from the DNA. Of approximately 100,000 clones listed, roughly 76% are singletons. The data were obtained in a study of blood T cell repertoires in COVID-19. Across the study: Both acute and convalescent COVID-19 samples were obtained from the United States, Italy and Spain. T cells, B-cell-depleted T cells, or PBMCs provided the cDNA or gDNA that served as material.

V shed 8 bases and J shed 3 bases, with 11 bases lying between them. This CDR3 is built from 12 residues. Germline V lookup: CDR1 SNHLY, CDR2 FYNNEI. This TCR derives from a human donor in a cohort sampled during active COVID-19. What was sequenced was peripheral blood. The rearrangement links TRBV2 to TRBJ2-7, with TRBD2 as a possible D gene (6 bases). CDR3 nucleotide sequence: TGTGCCAGCGCGGGGCATGGCTACGAGCAGTACTTC. Translated: CASAGHGYEQYF.